The clone carrying this T cell receptor (beta chain) was seen just once. Its antigen is unidentified. With a J-beta primer mix and a sample-barcoded 5' primer, a second PCR ran roughly 6 to 11 cycles. TCRdb itself ran the 5' RACE reads through MiXCR, one entry per CDR3 protein. The sample consists of roughly 1,300,000 distinct CDR3 sequences, roughly 60% of them appearing once. The data derive from a study of blood T cells in healthy people across ages. Whole-study findings and limits: More naive CD4+ cells and higher diversity were found in long-lived than in aged donors. Per million T cells, TCR beta diversity dropped roughly linearly as age increased.

With 4 bases clipped from V and 8 bases from J, the junction kept 19 bases outside the gene matches. The CDR3 has 18 residues. Germline-derived CDR1 and CDR2 are MNHEY and SMNVEV (reference sequence). The sequenced sample consisted of blood. The chain recombines TRBV27 with TRBJ1-4; 7 bases agree with TRBD1. This TCR came from a man younger than 35 in good health. The CDR3 nucleotides read TGTGCCAGCAGTTCTCCCGGGACAGCCTTTAACACCAGGGAAAAACTGTTTTTT. This sequence encodes CASSSPGTAFNTREKLFF.